This T cell receptor beta chain was recorded in a study of shared clonotypes between healthy human individuals. Nashville, Tennessee was home to all donors, each a Caucasian adult. Libraries were prepared by immunoSEQ multiplex PCR; TCRdb keeps only in-frame clonotypes and omits some of them. The sample lists 550,000 to 850,000 clones, about 74% occurring once. This clone was counted between two and nine times. The clonotype was recovered from a woman in her thirties in good health. Sequencing input: memory CD4+ T cells sorted from blood. Sample subset: CD45RA-negative fraction.

CDR3 in DNA: TGCGCCAGCAGCTCTCTGCTCCAGGGTGGGACAGAGACCCAGTACTTC. Its translation is CASSSLLQGGTETQYF. This chain uses TRBV5-1 with TRBJ2-5; D tentatively reads TRBD1 or TRBD2 (5 bases each). In germline, CDR1 is SGHRS, CDR2 YFSETQ. The CDR3 has 16 residues. V gave up 3 bases and J gave up 4 bases, with 19 bases separating them.